The 28 T cell receptor beta chains reported below all come from one sample, sequenced in a study of T cells after yellow fever vaccination. MiXCR was run by TCRdb on the 5' RACE reads, yielding one entry per CDR3 protein. The sample comprises 250,000 to 350,000 distinct CDR3 sequences, roughly 8.7% of which are singletons, and approximately 3.3% rests with the top ten. The sample in question was CD4+ T cells sorted from PBMCs, obtained 5 days after the yellow fever booster vaccination. The receptors stem from a man between 18 and 29 years old who received the YFV17D yellow fever vaccine.

This clonotype has only a few counts. The chain couples TRBV7-2 to TRBJ2-5; TRBD1 aligns across 8 bases. CDR1 is SGHTA and CDR2 is FQGNSA in the germline V gene. Trimming at V came to 5 bases and at J to 7 bases, leaving 9 bases not matched to a gene. CDR3 size: 14 residues. The CDR3, as DNA: TGTGCCAGCAGCACCCGGACAGGGACCACGACCCAGTACTTC. Translating gives CASSTRTGTTTQYF. Full variable domain (rest looked up from reference TRBV7-2 and TRBJ2-5): GAGVSQSPSNKVTEKGKDVELRCDPISGHTALYWYRQSLGQGLEFLIYFQGNSAPDKSGLPSDRFSAERTGGSVSTLTIQRTQQEDSAVYLCASSTRTGTTTQYFGPGTRLLVL.

Concerning this clonotype: A much larger clone differs from this one at a single base, so this may be a read error. The V call is TRBV7-1, the J call TRBJ1-2; D remains ambiguous. TRBV7-1 counts as an open reading frame of uncertain function. The CDR3 has 14 residues. The V end was cut by 0 bases, the J end by 3 bases, with 8 bases between. The chain's CDR3 is CASSSAPEDYGYTF. The CDR3, as DNA: TGTGCCAGCAGCTCAGCCCCGGAGGACTATGGCTACACCTTC.

This clonotype was seen a handful of times. The chain carries TRBV5-5 and TRBJ1-1, with D possibly matching TRBD1 (5 bases). This CDR3 is 13 amino acids long. Germline CDR1 is SGHKS and CDR2 is YYEKEE (reference sequence). V lost 4 bases, J lost 3 bases, and 10 bases lay in between. The CDR3 is CASSPGLYTEAFF. The DNA of the CDR3 is TGTGCCAGCAGCCCGGGACTTTACACTGAAGCTTTCTTT.

This clonotype was seen repeatedly, ten times or more. V usage is TRBV5-4 and J usage is TRBJ1-5, with D perhaps matching TRBD1 (5 bases). The CDR3 loop spans 13 amino acids. V lost 2 bases and J lost 6, with 9 bases in between. CDR1 and CDR2 from the germline V gene are SGHNT and YYREEE (reference sequence). CDR3 nucleotide sequence: TGTGCCAGCAGCTTCGGGAGGGGTCAGCCCCAGCATTTT. It encodes CASSFGRGQPQHF. The full variable domain, with the rest looked up from reference TRBV5-4 and TRBJ1-5, is ETGVTQSPTHLIKTRGQQVTLRCSSQSGHNTVSWYQQALGQGPQFIFQYYREEENGRGNFPPRFSGLQFPNYSSELNVNALELDDSALYLCASSFGRGQPQHFGDGTRLSIL.

This clonotype was counted only a few times. V usage is TRBV6-1 and J usage is TRBJ2-7; 9 bases fit TRBD1. The CDR3 covers 18 residues. Unmatched junction bases numbered 19, after V lost 7 bases and J lost 3 bases. The germline gives CDR1 MNHNS, CDR2 SASEGT. The CDR3, as DNA: TGTGCCAGCACTCCGGCCCCGGGGGCGGGACAGGGCTTCTACGAGCAGTACTTC. Protein sequence: CASTPAPGAGQGFYEQYF.

This clonotype was detected ten times or more. This sequence joins TRBV12-3 or TRBV12-4 and TRBJ2-7; D may be TRBD1 (6 bases). This CDR3 comprises 14 residues. Trimming shortened V by 1 base and J by 2 bases, and 9 bases separated the two germline ends. The CDR3 DNA reads as TGTGCCAGCAGTTTAGGGCAGGGGCCCTACGAGCAGTACGTC. Residues: CASSLGQGPYEQYV.

The chain couples TRBV6-1 to TRBJ1-2, with D uncertain. Germline V gives CDR1 MNHNS, CDR2 SASEGT. The CDR3 runs 13 residues. The V and J ends lost 2 bases and 4 bases respectively, with 8 bases between them. The chain's CDR3 is CASSEMGIYGYTF. Here the CDR3 DNA reads TGTGCCAGCAGTGAAATGGGGATCTATGGCTACACCTTC.

V usage is TRBV18 and J usage is TRBJ1-1, with D possibly matching TRBD1 (6 bases). The CDR3 runs to 13 residues. Germline-derived CDR1 and CDR2 are KGHSH and LQKENI. V gave up 5 bases and J gave up 8 bases, with 15 bases separating them. CDR3 sequence (DNA): TGTGCCAGCTCAATTATCGGGACAACAGAAGCTTTCTTT. This encodes CASSIIGTTEAFF.

This chain's CDR3 is CASSQQTGFGRDTQYF. CDR3 bases: TGTGCCAGCAGCCAACAGACAGGGTTCGGTAGAGATACGCAGTATTTT. J is TRBJ2-3 and V is TRBV3-1; TRBD1 matches at 7 bases. Germline V gene data show CDR1 as LGHDT and CDR2 as YNNKEL (reference sequence). V was pared by 2 bases and J by 5 bases, with 10 bases of the junction left unmatched. The CDR3 contains 16 residues.

This clonotype was detected only a few times. The chain couples TRBV5-6 to TRBJ2-7, with TRBD2 identical over 9 bases. Losses at the gene ends were 6 bases for V and 7 bases for J; bases not matched to a gene: 17. CDR1 is SGHDT, CDR2 YYEEEE, per germline. This CDR3 is built from 16 residues. The CDR3 coding sequence is TGTGCCAGCAAGTACTATGCTAGCGGGGTGATTTCTGAGCAGTACGTC. It translates to CASKYYASGVISEQYV.

The sample holds a few counts of this clonotype. This chain uses TRBV20-1 with TRBJ2-5; no firm D call. CDR1 and CDR2 from the germline V gene are DFQATT and SNEGSKA (reference sequence). V was shortened by 6 bases and J by 2 bases, with 4 bases between the two germline ends. This CDR3 is built from 10 residues. This CDR3 reads CSAAQETQYF. CDR3 bases: TGCAGTGCCGCTCAAGAGACCCAGTACTTC.

This clonotype was counted a few times. The chain has TRBV7-2 and TRBJ1-2; D is unresolved. The germline CDR1 and CDR2 sequences are SGHTA and FQGNSA. Trimming removed 6 bases from V and 4 bases from J, with 12 bases in between. The length of the CDR3 is 13 residues. CDR3 sequence reads: CASSHGRGYGYTF. Written as DNA, the CDR3 is TGTGCCAGCAGTCATGGAAGAGGCTATGGCTACACCTTC. Together with reference TRBV7-2 and TRBJ1-2, the CDR3 gives the full variable domain: GAGVSQSPSNKVTEKGKDVELRCDPISGHTALYWYRQSLGQGLEFLIYFQGNSAPDKSGLPSDRFSAERTGGSVSTLTIQRTQQEDSAVYLCASSHGRGYGYTFGSGTRLTVV.

This sequence joins TRBV4-1 and TRBJ2-3; 11 positions agree with TRBD2. CDR3 length: 17 residues. The germline V gene encodes CDR1 MGHRA and CDR2 YSYEKL. With 0 bases clipped from V and 6 bases from J, the junction kept 8 bases outside the gene matches. CDR3 bases: TGCGCCAGCAGCCAAGAGGTGACTAGCGGGGCCGGGGATACGCAGTATTTT. Its protein is CASSQEVTSGAGDTQYF.

This clonotype has at least ten counts. This rearrangement joins TRBV30 to TRBJ2-3, with D maybe TRBD1 (5 bases). Looked up from germline, CDR1 is GTSNPN and CDR2 is SVGIG (reference sequence). Trimming left V 2 bases short and J 2 bases short, with 8 bases between. This CDR3 region has 13 residues. As DNA, the CDR3 is TGTGCCTGGAGTAGGGGATACACAGATACGCAGTATTTT. Protein product: CAWSRGYTDTQYF.

The CDR3 sequence: CASSLEGEEYGYTF. CDR3 bases: TGTGCCAGCAGCTTGGAGGGGGAGGAATATGGCTACACCTTC. The chain is built from TRBV5-4 and TRBJ1-2; D is possibly TRBD1 (6 bases). CDR3 size: 14 residues. The germline V gene encodes CDR1 SGHNT and CDR2 YYREEE (reference sequence). Between the trimmed V and J ends, which lost 0 bases and 5 bases, there was a span of 11 bases.

This clonotype has just a few counts. The chain couples TRBV5-1 to TRBJ2-4; possibly TRBD1 for D (6 bases). Trimming removed 3 bases from V and 1 base from J, with 20 bases in between. The CDR3 has 18 amino acids. Germline values: CDR1 SGHRS, CDR2 YFSETQ. CDR3 in amino acids: CASSWGRGGFSAKNIQYF. CDR3 DNA: TGCGCCAGCAGCTGGGGCAGGGGTGGGTTTTCGGCCAAAAACATTCAGTACTTC. Together with reference TRBV5-1 and TRBJ2-4, the CDR3 gives the full variable domain: KAGVTQTPRYLIKTRGQQVTLSCSPISGHRSVSWYQQTPGQGLQFLFEYFSETQRNKGNFPGRFSGRQFSNSRSEMNVSTLELGDSALYLCASSWGRGGFSAKNIQYFGAGTRLSVL.

J is TRBJ1-5 and V is TRBV2; D is ambiguous. The germline V gene has CDR1 SNHLY and CDR2 FYNNEI. Between the trimmed V and J ends, which lost 2 bases and 2 bases, there was a span of 7 bases. The CDR3 is made up of 14 amino acids. CDR3 loop: CASSERIGNQPQHF. The CDR3 coding sequence is TGTGCCAGCAGTGAAAGGATTGGCAATCAGCCCCAGCATTTT.

At least ten counts were recorded for this clonotype. In DNA form, the CDR3 reads TGTGCCAGCAGGGCGGACCAAGAGACCCAGTACTTC. Its protein product is CASRADQETQYF. The chain employs TRBV2 and TRBJ2-5; no clear D gene. The CDR3 has 12 residues. V was pared by 6 bases and J by 0 bases, with 5 bases between. Germline V gene data show CDR1 as SNHLY and CDR2 as FYNNEI.

This clonotype was observed a handful of times. V is TRBV7-6 and J is TRBJ2-3; TRBD2 matches 11 bases. The V gene end was trimmed by 5 bases and the J gene end by 1 base; junction bases not matched to a gene: 5. The length of the CDR3 is 16 residues. CDR1 is SGHVS, CDR2 FNYEAQ, per germline. The CDR3 DNA follows: TGTGCCAGCAGCCATCTAGCGGGGGGCGGCACAGATACGCAGTATTTT. Its translation is CASSHLAGGGTDTQYF.

This clonotype was recorded at least ten times. The chain is built from TRBV10-3 and TRBJ2-5, with a tentative D call TRBD1 (5 bases). Trimming cost V 0 bases and J 4 bases, with 12 bases left between them. The germline V gene has CDR1 ENHRY and CDR2 SYGVKD. CDR3 size: 15 residues. The CDR3 DNA reads TGTGCCATCAGTGAGTCGGGGCACCACTTAGAGACCCAGTACTTC. Protein product: CAISESGHHLETQYF.

The rearrangement joins TRBV7-9 to TRBJ2-7, with 7 bases lining up with TRBD2. V lost 4 bases to trimming and J lost 0 bases; unmatched junction nucleotides: 3. Germline V gives CDR1 SEHNR, CDR2 FQNEAQ (reference sequence). The CDR3 consists of 14 residues. CDR3 protein: CASSSGLDSYEQYV. The CDR3 coding sequence is TGTGCCAGCAGCTCCGGACTAGACTCCTACGAGCAGTACGTC.

This clonotype was counted only a few times. The chain recombines TRBV12-3 or TRBV12-4 with TRBJ1-4, with unresolved D. The CDR3 has 12 amino acids. V was pared by 3 bases and J by 5 bases, with 4 bases between. The CDR3 DNA sequence: TGTGCCAGCAGTTTCTTGAATGAAAAACTGTTTTTT. This encodes CASSFLNEKLFF.

This clonotype has just a few counts. The chain is built from TRBV5-1 and TRBJ1-1, with D tentatively TRBD1 (5 bases). CDR3 size: 15 residues. The germline V and J ends were trimmed by 1 base and 4 bases, with 14 bases remaining between them. CDR1 SGHRS and CDR2 YFSETQ come from the germline V gene. Written as DNA, the CDR3 is TGCGCCAGCAGCTTGTACGGAGGGGAGAGCACTGAAGCTTTCTTT. This sequence encodes CASSLYGGESTEAFF.

There are a few counts of this clonotype. The chain is built from TRBV11-2 and TRBJ1-2, with D unresolved. The CDR3 runs to 14 residues. The germline V and J ends were trimmed by 5 bases and 2 bases, with 12 bases remaining between them. Germline V lookup: CDR1 SGHAT, CDR2 FQNNGV. This CDR3 reads CASSRQVMNYGYTF. CDR3 DNA: TGTGCCAGCAGCCGGCAAGTTATGAACTATGGCTACACCTTC. The full variable domain, its missing parts supplied by reference TRBV11-2 and TRBJ1-2, is EAGVAQSPRYKIIEKRQSVAFWCNPISGHATLYWYQQILGQGPKLLIQFQNNGVVDDSQLPKDRFSAERLKGVDSTLKIQPAKLEDSAVYLCASSRQVMNYGYTFGSGTRLTVV.

This clonotype was seen more than once but under ten times. V usage is TRBV5-1 and J usage is TRBJ1-4; TRBD1 agrees at 8 bases. This CDR3 has 14 amino acids. The germline V gene encodes CDR1 SGHRS and CDR2 YFSETQ. The J segment lost 6 bases and the V segment lost 2 bases, leaving 3 bases of the junction unmatched. The CDR3: CASSFGQGYEKLFF. CDR3 DNA sequence: TGCGCCAGCAGCTTCGGACAGGGCTATGAAAAACTGTTTTTT. Full variable domain (remainder filled in from reference TRBV5-1 and TRBJ1-4): KAGVTQTPRYLIKTRGQQVTLSCSPISGHRSVSWYQQTPGQGLQFLFEYFSETQRNKGNFPGRFSGRQFSNSRSEMNVSTLELGDSALYLCASSFGQGYEKLFFGSGTQLSVL.

The chain is built from TRBV10-3 and TRBJ2-7, with 9 bases that match TRBD1. In germline, CDR1 is ENHRY, CDR2 SYGVKD. The CDR3 is 15 residues long. V trimming: 5 bases; J trimming: 5 bases; junction bases outside the gene matches: 10. This CDR3 reads CAISSPGQGRNEQYF. The CDR3 DNA reads as TGTGCCATCAGTTCCCCGGGACAGGGTCGCAACGAGCAGTACTTC.

A few counts support this clonotype. This sequence joins TRBV4-3 and TRBJ2-3; TRBD1 matches 8 bases. CDR1 is LGHNA, CDR2 YSLEER, per germline. This CDR3 has 15 residues. The junction had 3 bases not matched to a gene; V was cut back by 0 bases and J by 4 bases. The CDR3 loop is CASSQDPQGADTQYF. In DNA, the CDR3 is TGCGCCAGCAGCCAAGACCCACAGGGGGCAGATACGCAGTATTTT.

This clonotype has just a few counts. The chain employs TRBV5-6 and TRBJ1-2, with D possibly matching TRBD1 (5 bases). Germline values: CDR1 SGHDT, CDR2 YYEEEE. The CDR3 is made up of 15 amino acids. Between the trimmed V and J ends, which lost 1 base and 6 bases, there was a span of 16 bases. The CDR3, as DNA: TGTGCCAGCAGCTTGCGCACAGCATGGGACCATGGCTACACCTTC. Translation gives CASSLRTAWDHGYTF.